The present TCR beta chain was sequenced within a study of shared clonotypes between healthy human individuals. Trimming removed 2 bases from V and 0 bases from J, with 5 bases in between. The V gene's germline CDR1 is SGHDT and CDR2 YYEEEE. This CDR3 has 13 amino acids. Sequenced by immunoSEQ multiplex PCR; TCRdb stores in-frame clones only, minus some. The sample carries roughly 2.2 million clones, approximately 95% recorded once. The sequence came from a man aged 18 to 29 in good health. Some clones in this sample may be carry-over from other donors' samples. The rearrangement uses TRBV5-6 and TRBJ2-5; D is ambiguous. Specimen: naive CD4+ T cells from PBMCs. The subset denotes: CD45RA+ positively selected. The CDR3 is CASSFKNQETQYF. CDR3 in DNA: TGTGCCAGCAGCTTCAAGAACCAAGAGACCCAGTACTTC.